This entry concerns a single TCR beta chain. Per the authors' pipeline: Cell counts per sample came from amplifying reference gene primers. The repertoire was sequenced with immunoSEQ multiplex PCR; TCRdb's copy has only in-frame clones and lacks some. That table is the source of V, J and clone size, and D and trimming were worked out from the DNA. Among 50,000 to 75,000 clones listed, around nine tenths were seen once. The data stem from a study of blood T cell repertoires in COVID-19. Study overall: Italy, Spain and the United States were the sources of the convalescent and acute COVID-19 samples.

CDR1 and CDR2 from the germline V gene are MNHEY and SVGEGT. Trimming shortened V by 0 bases and J by 8 bases, and 14 bases separated the two germline ends. CDR3 length equals 15 residues. This chain connects TRBV6-2 or TRBV6-3 to TRBJ2-1; tentatively, D is TRBD1 (6 bases). Sequencing input: peripheral blood. The TCR comes from a man aged 60-69 years with acute or convalescent COVID-19. CDR3 sequence reads: CASSYSRGPADEQFF. Here the CDR3 DNA reads TGTGCCAGCAGTTACTCCAGGGGTCCGGCGGATGAGCAGTTCTTC.